This T cell receptor (beta chain) was sequenced in a study of patients and donors after allogeneic stem cell transplantation (dated by TCRdb to the early 2020s). As concerns this clonotype: No antigen is known for it. No much larger clone is present one base from it, and per-base qualities are unavailable.

Library creation used RT-PCR. TCRdb names NextSeq 550 as the instrument used. Through fastp at Q25 and MiXCR, TCRdb rebuilt clones from the public reads, retaining in-frame beta chains. Every entry covers one CDR3 protein and lists the most common genes and DNA from its rows. Counted in this sample were around 240,000 distinct CDR3 sequences; 11% to 15% of them appeared once. About 9.9% of the sample goes to the ten largest clones. Inclusive of the bounding cysteine and phenylalanine, the CDR3 is 16 residues long. Only the CDR3 DNA stays, 48 bases, in frame from base 1. Looking up the germline V gene (reference sequence) yields CDR1 SGHNT and CDR2 YYREEE. Trimming removed 4 bases from V and 5 bases from J, leaving 20 bases between the germline ends.

Specimen: blood, either unsorted or a sorted T cell fraction (not recorded which). This sequence was found in a human donor who was either an allogeneic HSCT recipient or a stem cell or donor lymphocyte infusion donor (not recorded which). It is not recorded whose cells these are; they may come from a transplant donor. The receptor chain draws on TRBV5-4 and TRBJ2-3, with no confident D gene call. The CDR3 region has the sequence CASSRSSSGAQDTQYF. The nucleotide sequence reads TGTGCCAGCAGCCGCAGCTCTTCAGGAGCCCAAGATACGCAGTATTTT.